This T cell receptor beta chain was captured by sequencing in a study of control samples from healthy donors and cancer patients. With 1 base clipped from V and 12 bases from J, the junction kept 12 bases outside the gene matches. CDR1 is SQVTM, CDR2 ANQGSEA, per germline. The CDR3 length is 14 residues. Measured with immunoSEQ multiplex PCR; TCRdb has only the in-frame clones, and not every one. Of some 120,000 clones in the sample, 70% to 90% were seen once. This clonotype originated in a man over 45 in good health. The specimen was blood. The gene calls are TRBV29-1 and TRBJ2-7, with 10 nucleotides matching TRBD1. The CDR3 nucleotides read TGCAGCGTTGAAGTTACCGGGACAGGGGACGTGCGGTACTTC. Translating it yields CSVEVTGTGDVRYF.